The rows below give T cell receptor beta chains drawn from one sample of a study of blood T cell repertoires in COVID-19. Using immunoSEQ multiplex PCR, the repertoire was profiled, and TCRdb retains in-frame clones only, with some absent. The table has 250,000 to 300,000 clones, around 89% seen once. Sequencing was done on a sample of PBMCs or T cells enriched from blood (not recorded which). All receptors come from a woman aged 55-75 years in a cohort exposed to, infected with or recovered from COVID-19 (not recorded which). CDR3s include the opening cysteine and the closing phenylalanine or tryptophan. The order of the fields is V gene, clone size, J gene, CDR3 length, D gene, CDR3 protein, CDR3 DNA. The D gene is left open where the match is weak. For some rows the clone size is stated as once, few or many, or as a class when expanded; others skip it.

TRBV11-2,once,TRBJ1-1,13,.,CASKSEGNPEAFF,TGTGCCAGCAAATCGGAGGGGAACCCTGAAGCTTTCTTT
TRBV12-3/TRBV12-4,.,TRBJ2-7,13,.,CASSFGQAYEQYF,TGTGCCAGCAGTTTCGGACAAGCCTACGAGCAGTACTTC
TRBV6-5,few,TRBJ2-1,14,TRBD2,CASSLTSGRVEQFF,TGTGCCAGCAGCTTGACTAGCGGGAGGGTTGAGCAGTTCTTC
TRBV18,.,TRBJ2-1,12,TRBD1,CASLGQNNEQFF,TGTGCCAGCTTGGGACAGAACAATGAGCAGTTCTTC
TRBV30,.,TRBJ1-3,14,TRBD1,CAPLLKDRGDTIYF,TGTGCCCCCCTTTTAAAGGACAGGGGAGACACCATATATTTT
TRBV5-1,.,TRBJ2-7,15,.,CASSLSPGQTYEQYF,TGCGCCAGCAGCTTGTCTCCGGGACAAACCTACGAGCAGTACTTC
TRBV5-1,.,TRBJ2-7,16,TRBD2,CASSTSISGRYNEQYF,TGCGCCAGCAGCACCTCCATTAGCGGGAGGTACAACGAGCAGTACTTC
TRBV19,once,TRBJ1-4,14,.,CASSTGTKNEKLFF,TGTGCCAGTAGCACCGGGACAAAAAATGAAAAACTGTTTTTT
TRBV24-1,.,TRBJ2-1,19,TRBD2,CATSVNSRPGRGTYNEQFF,TGTGCCACCAGTGTCAACAGTCGGCCCGGGAGGGGTACCTACAATGAGCAGTTCTTC
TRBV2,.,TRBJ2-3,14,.,CASSRDSFTDTQYF,TGTGCCAGCAGTCGGGACTCCTTCACAGATACGCAGTATTTT
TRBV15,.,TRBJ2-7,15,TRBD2,CATSSPTSDSYEQYF,TGTGCCACCAGCAGCCCAACTAGCGACTCCTACGAGCAGTACTTC
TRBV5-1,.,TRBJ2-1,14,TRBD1,CASSVQGANNEQFF,TGCGCCAGCAGCGTACAGGGGGCCAACAATGAGCAGTTCTTC
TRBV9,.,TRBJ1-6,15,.,CASSVDPGRGSPLHF,TGTGCCAGCAGCGTAGACCCTGGTAGGGGTTCACCCCTCCACTTT
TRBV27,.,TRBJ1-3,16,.,CASSPFGGANGNTIYF,TGTGCCAGCAGCCCCTTTGGAGGGGCGAACGGAAACACCATATATTTT
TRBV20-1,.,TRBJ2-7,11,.,CSATTAYEQYF,TGCAGTGCTACGACTGCCTACGAGCAGTACTTC
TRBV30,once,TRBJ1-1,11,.,CAGTGNTEAFF,TGTGCCGGAACAGGGAACACTGAAGCTTTCTTT
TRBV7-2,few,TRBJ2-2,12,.,CASSRTLGELFF,TGTGCCAGCAGTCGGACACTTGGGGAGCTGTTTTTT
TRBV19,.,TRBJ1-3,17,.,CASKEAADRRGGNTIYF,TGTGCCAGTAAAGAGGCCGCGGACAGACGAGGTGGAAACACCATATATTTT
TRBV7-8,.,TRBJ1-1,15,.,CASTSRSAVNTEAFF,TGTGCCAGCACCTCACGGAGTGCAGTGAACACTGAAGCTTTCTTT
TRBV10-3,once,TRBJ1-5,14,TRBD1,CAISGGQGYQPQHF,TGTGCCATCAGTGGGGGACAGGGCTATCAGCCCCAGCATTTT
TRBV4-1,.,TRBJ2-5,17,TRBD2,CASSLGLAGYPGETQYF,TGCGCCAGCAGTTTGGGACTAGCGGGGTACCCAGGCGAGACCCAGTACTTC
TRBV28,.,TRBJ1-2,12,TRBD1,CASRGDRDGYTF,TGTGCCAGCAGGGGGGACAGGGATGGCTACACCTTC
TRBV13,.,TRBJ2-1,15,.,CASSSGGPSYNEQFF,TGTGCCAGCAGCTCCGGAGGTCCTTCCTACAATGAGCAGTTCTTC
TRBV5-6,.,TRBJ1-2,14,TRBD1,CASSLAGGRYGYTF,TGTGCCAGCAGCTTAGCAGGGGGCCGCTATGGCTACACCTTC
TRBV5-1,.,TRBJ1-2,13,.,CASSLDEGSGYTF,TGCGCCAGCAGCTTGGATGAGGGCTCAGGCTACACCTTC
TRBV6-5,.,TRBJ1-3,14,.,CASSYSSGGNTIYF,TGTGCCAGCAGTTACTCTTCGGGTGGAAACACCATATATTTT
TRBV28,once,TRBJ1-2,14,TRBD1,CASSRTGTIYGYTF,TGTGCCAGCAGTCGGACAGGGACAATCTATGGCTACACCTTC
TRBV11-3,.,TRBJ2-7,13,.,CASSLTGSPEQYF,TGTGCCAGCAGCTTAACGGGGTCCCCTGAGCAGTACTTC
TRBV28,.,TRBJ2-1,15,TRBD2,CASSKHRGGKNEQFF,TGTGCCAGCAGTAAGCACCGGGGGGGCAAGAATGAGCAGTTCTTC
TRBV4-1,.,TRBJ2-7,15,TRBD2,CASSFGLALAYEQYF,TGCGCCAGCAGCTTCGGACTAGCGCTCGCCTACGAGCAGTACTTC
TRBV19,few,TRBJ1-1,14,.,CASSLKIRGTEAFF,TGTGCCAGTAGTTTAAAAATAAGGGGCACTGAAGCTTTCTTT
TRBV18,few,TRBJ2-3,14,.,CASSPGGGTDTQYF,TGTGCCAGCTCACCAGGCGGGGGCACGGATACGCAGTATTTT